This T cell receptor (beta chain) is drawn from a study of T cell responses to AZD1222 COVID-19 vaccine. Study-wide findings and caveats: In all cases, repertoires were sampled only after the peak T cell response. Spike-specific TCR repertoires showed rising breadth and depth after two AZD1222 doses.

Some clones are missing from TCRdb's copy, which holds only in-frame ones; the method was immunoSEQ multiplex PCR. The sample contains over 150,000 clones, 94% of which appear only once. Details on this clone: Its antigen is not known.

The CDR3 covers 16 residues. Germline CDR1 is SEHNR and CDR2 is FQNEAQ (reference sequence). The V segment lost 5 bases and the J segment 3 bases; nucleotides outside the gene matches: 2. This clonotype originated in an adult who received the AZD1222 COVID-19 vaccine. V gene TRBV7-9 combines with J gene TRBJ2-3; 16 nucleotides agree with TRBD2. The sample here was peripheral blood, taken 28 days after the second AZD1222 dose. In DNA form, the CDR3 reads TGTGCCAGCAGCGGGACTAGCGGGGGGGCGACAGATACGCAGTATTTT. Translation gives CASSGTSGGATDTQYF.